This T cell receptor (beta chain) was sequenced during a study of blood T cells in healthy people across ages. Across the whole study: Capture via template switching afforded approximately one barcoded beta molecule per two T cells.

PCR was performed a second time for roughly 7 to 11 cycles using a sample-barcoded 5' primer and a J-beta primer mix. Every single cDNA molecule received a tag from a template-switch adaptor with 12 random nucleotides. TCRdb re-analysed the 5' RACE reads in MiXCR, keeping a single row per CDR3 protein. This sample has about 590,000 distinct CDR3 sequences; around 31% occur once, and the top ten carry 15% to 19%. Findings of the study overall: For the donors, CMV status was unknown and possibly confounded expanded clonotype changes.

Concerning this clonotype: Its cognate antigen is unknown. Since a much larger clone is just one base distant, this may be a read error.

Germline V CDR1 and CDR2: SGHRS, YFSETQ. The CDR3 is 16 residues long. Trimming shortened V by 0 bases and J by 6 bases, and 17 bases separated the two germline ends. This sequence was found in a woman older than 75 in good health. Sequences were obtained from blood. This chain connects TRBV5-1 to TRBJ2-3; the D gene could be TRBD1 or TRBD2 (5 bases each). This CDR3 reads CASSLGDALDSDTQYF. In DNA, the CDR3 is TGCGCCAGCAGCTTGGGGGACGCATTGGATTCGGATACGCAGTATTTT.